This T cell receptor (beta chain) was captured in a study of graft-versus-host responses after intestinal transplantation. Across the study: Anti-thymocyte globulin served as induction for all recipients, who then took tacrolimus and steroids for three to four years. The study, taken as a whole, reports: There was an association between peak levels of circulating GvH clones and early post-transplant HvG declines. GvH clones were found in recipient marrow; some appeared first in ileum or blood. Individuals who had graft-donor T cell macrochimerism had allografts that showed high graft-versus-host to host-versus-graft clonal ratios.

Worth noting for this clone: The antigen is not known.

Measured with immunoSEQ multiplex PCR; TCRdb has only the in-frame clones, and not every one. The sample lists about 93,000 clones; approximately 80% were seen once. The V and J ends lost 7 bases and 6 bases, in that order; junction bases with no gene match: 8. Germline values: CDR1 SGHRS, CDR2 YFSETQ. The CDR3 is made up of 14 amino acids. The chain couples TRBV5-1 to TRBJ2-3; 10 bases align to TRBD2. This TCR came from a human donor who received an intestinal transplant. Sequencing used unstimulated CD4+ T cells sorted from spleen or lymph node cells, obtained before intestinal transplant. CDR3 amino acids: CASRTSGLLDTQYF. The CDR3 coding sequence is TGCGCCAGCCGGACTAGCGGCCTACTCGATACGCAGTATTTT.